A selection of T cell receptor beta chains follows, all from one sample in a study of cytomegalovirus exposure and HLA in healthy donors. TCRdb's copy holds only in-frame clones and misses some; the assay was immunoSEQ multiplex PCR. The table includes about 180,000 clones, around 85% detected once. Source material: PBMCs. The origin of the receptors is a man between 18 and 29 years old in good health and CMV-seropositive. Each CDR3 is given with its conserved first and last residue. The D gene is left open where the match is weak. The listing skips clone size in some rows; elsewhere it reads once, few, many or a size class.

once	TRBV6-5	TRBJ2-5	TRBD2	CASSPGAGVLETQYF	TGTGCCAGCAGTCCTGGAGCGGGAGTCCTGGAGACCCAGTACTTC
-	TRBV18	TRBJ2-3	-	CASSPPSKPDTQYF	TGTGCCAGCTCACCACCCTCCAAGCCAGATACGCAGTATTTT
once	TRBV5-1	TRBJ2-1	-	CASSPPSTYNEQFF	TGCGCCAGCAGCCCACCTTCCACTTACAATGAGCAGTTCTTC
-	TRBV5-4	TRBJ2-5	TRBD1	CASSTDFAPAGTGGAETQYF	TGTGCCAGCAGCACTGATTTTGCCCCCGCCGGGACAGGGGGCGCGGAGACCCAGTACTTC
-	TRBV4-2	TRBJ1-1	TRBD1	CASSDHSQGIYAEAFF	TGTGCCAGCAGCGATCATTCACAGGGGATCTACGCTGAAGCTTTCTTT
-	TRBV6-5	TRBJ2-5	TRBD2	CASSYWTSGEETQYF	TGTGCCAGCAGTTACTGGACTAGCGGAGAAGAGACCCAGTACTTC
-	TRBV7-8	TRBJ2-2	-	CASSPEQGGTGELFF	TGTGCCAGCAGCCCAGAACAGGGGGGGACCGGGGAGCTGTTTTTT
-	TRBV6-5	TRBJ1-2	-	CASSREANYGYTF	TGTGCCAGCAGTCGAGAAGCGAACTATGGCTACACCTTC
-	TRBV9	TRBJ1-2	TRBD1	CASSQAGGNYGYTF	TGTGCCAGCAGTCAAGCAGGGGGAAACTATGGCTACACCTTC
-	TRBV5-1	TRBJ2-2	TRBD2	CASSPLAVGPGELFF	TGCGCCAGCAGCCCTCTAGCGGTGGGCCCCGGGGAGCTGTTTTTT
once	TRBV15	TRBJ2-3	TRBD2	CATSRALAGALTDTQYF	TGTGCCACCAGCAGAGCTCTAGCGGGAGCACTCACAGATACGCAGTATTTT
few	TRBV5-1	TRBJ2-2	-	CASSLGTDTGELFF	TGCGCCAGCAGCTTGGGGACAGACACCGGGGAGCTGTTTTTT
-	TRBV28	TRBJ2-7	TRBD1	CASSRPSQRTGSYEQYF	TGTGCCAGCAGTCGGCCCTCACAAAGGACAGGGAGCTACGAGCAGTACTTC
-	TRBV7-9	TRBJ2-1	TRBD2	CASSLALAGTNNEQFF	TGTGCCAGCAGCTTAGCGCTAGCGGGAACCAACAATGAGCAGTTCTTC
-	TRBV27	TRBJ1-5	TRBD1	CASSWTGRADQPQHF	TGTGCCAGCAGTTGGACAGGGAGAGCGGATCAGCCCCAGCATTTT
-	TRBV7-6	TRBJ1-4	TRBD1	CASSLGAQGVPEKLFF	TGTGCCAGCAGCTTAGGGGCCCAGGGGGTTCCAGAAAAACTGTTTTTT
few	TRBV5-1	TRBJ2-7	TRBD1	CASSPGQGAYEQYF	TGCGCCAGCAGCCCCGGACAGGGGGCTTACGAGCAGTACTTC
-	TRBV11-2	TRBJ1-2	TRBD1	CASSFRDRVGYTF	TGTGCCAGCAGCTTCCGAGACAGGGTTGGCTACACCTTC
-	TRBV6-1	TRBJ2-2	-	CASSDKNTGELFF	TGTGCCAGCAGCGACAAGAACACCGGGGAGCTGTTTTTT
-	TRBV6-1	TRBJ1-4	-	CASSVATARNEKLFF	TGTGCCAGCAGTGTTGCGACAGCCCGTAATGAAAAACTGTTTTTT
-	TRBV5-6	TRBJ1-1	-	CASNVQNTEAFF	TGTGCCAGCAATGTACAGAACACTGAAGCTTTCTTT